Listed here are 26 T cell receptor beta chains from one sample, sequenced in a study of cytomegalovirus exposure and HLA in healthy donors. This PCR relied on a set of 60 Vbeta primers and 13 Jbeta primers. Sequencing was performed with immunoSEQ multiplex PCR; in TCRdb, only in-frame clones are kept and a portion is missing. The data contain more than 95,000 clones, 9.5% to 15% of them singletons. Sample: PBMCs. These receptors originate from a man between 40 and 49 years old in good health and CMV-seropositive.

The chain links TRBV6-5 to TRBJ2-5; D perhaps matches TRBD1 (6 bases). Trimming removed 5 bases from V and 3 bases from J, with 10 bases in between. Germline V gene sequence: CDR1 MNHEY, CDR2 SVGAGI. The CDR3 consists of 13 residues. CDR3 DNA: TGTGCCAGCAGTGCCACAGGGAAAGAGACCCAGTACTTC. It codes for CASSATGKETQYF.

This chain uses TRBV14 with TRBJ2-3, with D uncertain. Germline CDR1 reads SGHDN; CDR2 reads FVKESK. This CDR3 region has 15 residues. V dropped 6 bases and J dropped 3 bases, with 16 bases sitting between them. The CDR3 protein is CASSLFSTLTDTQYF. CDR3 bases: TGTGCCAGCAGTCTATTTAGCACCCTGACAGATACGCAGTATTTT.

A remark on this clone: An end of the junction does not agree with germline; a read error may underlie this. The chain carries TRBV7-2 and TRBJ2-7; 7 positions agree with TRBD1. The germline gives CDR1 SGHTA, CDR2 FQGNSA. The CDR3 contains 15 residues. In DNA form, the CDR3 reads TGTGCCAGCAACTTAAGGGGGCAGAACTCCTACGAGCAGTACTTC. This encodes CASNLRGQNSYEQYF.

In this sample, this clone turned up a few times. The chain has TRBV7-9 and TRBJ2-7, with 11 nucleotides matching TRBD2. Per the germline V gene, CDR1 is SEHNR and CDR2 is FQNEAQ (reference sequence). This CDR3 spans 14 amino acids. With 2 bases clipped from V and 7 bases from J, the junction kept 4 bases outside the gene matches. The CDR3 nucleotides are TGTGCCAGCAGCTTAACTAGCGGGAGTAGTGAGCAGTACTTC. Its translation is CASSLTSGSSEQYF.

In its sample, this clone was seen a few times. The V gene is TRBV6-1, the J gene TRBJ1-3, with D uncertain. There are 12 residues in the CDR3. V was clipped by 8 bases and J by 0 bases, with 5 bases between them. CDR1 MNHNS and CDR2 SASEGT come from the germline V gene. DNA for the CDR3: TGTGCCAGCCACAGCTCTGGAAACACCATATATTTT. Its protein product is CASHSSGNTIYF.

The chain links TRBV11-2 to TRBJ2-3, with TRBD2 matching over 11 bases. J gave up 2 bases and V 5 bases, and 6 bases lay outside the gene matches. The CDR3 contains 16 residues. Germline V CDR1 and CDR2: SGHAT, FQNNGV. The CDR3 DNA reads TGTGCCAGCAGCCCATTAGCGGGGGGGGTCACAGATACGCAGTATTTT. Translation gives CASSPLAGGVTDTQYF.

The V call is TRBV29-1, the J call TRBJ1-2; the match to TRBD1 covers 7 bases. Germline trimming cut 4 bases from V and 8 bases from J; bases unmatched to any gene: 4. This CDR3 region has 11 residues. The germline gives CDR1 SQVTM, CDR2 ANQGSEA. The DNA for the CDR3 is TGCAGCGTTGGACAGGGAGGCGGCTACACCTTC. This sequence encodes CSVGQGGGYTF. The whole variable domain, remainder taken from reference TRBV29-1 and TRBJ1-2, is SAVISQKPSRDICQRGTSLTIQCQVDSQVTMMFWYRQQPGQSLTLIATANQGSEATYESGFVIDKFPISRPNLTFSTLTVSNMSPEDSSIYLCSVGQGGGYTFGSGTRLTVV.

This clone has only a few counts. V usage is TRBV6-1 and J usage is TRBJ2-1, with D perhaps TRBD2 (5 bases). The CDR3 runs 13 residues. V lost 5 bases, J lost 4 bases, and 9 bases lay in between. Germline CDR1 MNHNS, CDR2 SASEGT. CDR3: CASSPGDYNEQFF. The CDR3, as DNA: TGTGCCAGCAGTCCCGGGGATTACAATGAGCAGTTCTTC.

This clone showed up just a few times. V and J are TRBV6-1 and TRBJ2-7; possibly TRBD1 for D (6 bases). V was shortened by 6 bases and J by 0 bases, with 15 bases between the two germline ends. This CDR3 is built from 15 residues. Germline values: CDR1 MNHNS, CDR2 SASEGT. The chain's CDR3 is CASRRDTVASYEQYF. The CDR3 DNA follows: TGTGCCAGCAGAAGGGACACAGTCGCCTCCTACGAGCAGTACTTC.

The chain joins TRBV7-9 to TRBJ2-5; D uncertain. There are 14 residues in the CDR3. V lost 3 bases, J lost 3 bases, and 11 bases lay in between. The V gene's germline CDR1 is SEHNR and CDR2 FQNEAQ (reference sequence). CDR3 amino acids: CASSLGPVKETQYF. The DNA of the CDR3 is TGTGCCAGCAGCTTGGGCCCGGTAAAAGAGACCCAGTACTTC.

This clone was detected a few times. V and J are TRBV4-3 and TRBJ2-6; tentatively, D is TRBD2 (5 bases). The CDR3 runs 18 residues. CDR1 and CDR2 (germline): LGHNA, YSLEER. Trimming removed 4 bases at V and 2 bases at J, with 18 bases between. As DNA, the CDR3 is TGCGCCAGCAGCCCTCCGGCCGGGATTCGGCCTGGGGCCAACGTCCTGACTTTC. Translation: CASSPPAGIRPGANVLTF.

The gene calls are TRBV6-1 and TRBJ2-1; 8 positions match TRBD2. The CDR3 contains 15 residues. Germline V lookup: CDR1 MNHNS, CDR2 SASEGT. Trimming at V came to 6 bases and at J to 13 bases, leaving 17 bases not matched to a gene. The CDR3 nucleotides are TGTGCCAGCAGACCAACCAAGGCGGGGGGCTTGGGACAGTTCTTC. It specifies CASRPTKAGGLGQFF.

This clone was seen more than once but under ten times. The chain is built from TRBV7-3 and TRBJ2-7; D might be TRBD1 (5 bases). The V gene lost 5 bases and the J gene lost 2 bases, with 19 bases spanning the gap. The CDR3 has 16 residues. The germline CDR1 and CDR2 sequences are SGHTA and FQGTGA. This CDR3 reads CASSPRATGNPYEQYF. CDR3 nucleotide sequence: TGTGCCAGCAGCCCCAGGGCCACGGGCAACCCCTACGAGCAGTACTTC.

This clone was seen at least ten times. The rearrangement joins TRBV2 to TRBJ2-1; no reliable D call. Germline values: CDR1 SNHLY, CDR2 FYNNEI. The V gene lost 7 bases and the J gene lost 1 base, with 5 bases spanning the gap. The CDR3 is made up of 12 amino acids. The DNA for the CDR3 is TGTGCCAGCACTCGGTCCTACAATGAGCAGTTCTTC. The encoded protein is CASTRSYNEQFF.

This clone has more than one count but fewer than ten. The chain recombines TRBV5-6 with TRBJ1-5, with a tentative D call TRBD1 (6 bases). The V gene's germline CDR1 is SGHDT and CDR2 YYEEEE. Trimming pared 2 bases from V and 7 bases from J, leaving 7 bases between. The CDR3 consists of 12 residues. The CDR3 region is CASSLQGQPQHF. The CDR3 nucleotides read TGTGCCAGCAGCTTACAGGGACAGCCCCAGCATTTT.

This clone was recorded a few times. The V and J genes are TRBV11-2 and TRBJ1-2; a weak D match, TRBD1 (6 bases). The germline CDR1 and CDR2 sequences are SGHAT and FQNNGV. The CDR3 is 14 residues long. Trimming pared 5 bases from V and 4 bases from J, leaving 14 bases between. Written as DNA, the CDR3 is TGTGCCAGCAGCCAAGGGGGGGCTTCCTATGGCTACACCTTC. It translates to CASSQGGASYGYTF.

This clone was recorded a few times. V gene TRBV7-9 combines with J gene TRBJ1-1, with D unclear. The germline CDR1 and CDR2 sequences are SEHNR and FQNEAQ (reference sequence). V dropped 5 bases and J dropped 10 bases, with 11 bases sitting between them. This CDR3 is built from 11 residues. The CDR3 region is CASSPTGGAFF. CDR3 nucleotides: TGTGCCAGCAGCCCAACCGGAGGAGCTTTCTTT.

V gene TRBV19 combines with J gene TRBJ2-2; 7 nucleotides agree with TRBD1. The CDR3 has 14 amino acids. Germline trimming cut 2 bases from V and 6 bases from J; bases unmatched to any gene: 3. CDR1 and CDR2 from the germline V gene are LNHDA and SQIVND (reference sequence). The CDR3 sequence: CASSIPTGAGELFF. The CDR3 DNA is TGTGCCAGTAGTATACCTACAGGGGCCGGGGAGCTGTTTTTT.

This clone has a handful of counts. The V gene is TRBV30, the J gene TRBJ2-2, with TRBD1 matching over 10 bases. CDR1 and CDR2 from the germline V gene are GTSNPN and SVGIG (reference sequence). V gave up 4 bases and J gave up 6 bases; unmatched junction bases: 17. CDR3 size: 18 residues. The CDR3 here is CAWTRGGRDRGRAGELFF. In DNA form, the CDR3 reads TGTGCCTGGACCCGAGGGGGACGAGACAGGGGGCGGGCCGGGGAGCTGTTTTTT.

The CDR3: CASADPGGMGLFF. CDR3 nucleotide sequence: TGTGCCAGCGCGGATCCCGGGGGGATGGGGCTGTTTTTT. V and J are TRBV27 and TRBJ2-2, with 7 bases aligning to TRBD2. CDR3 length: 13 residues. Germline V gene sequence: CDR1 MNHEY, CDR2 SMNVEV (reference sequence). Trimming removed 8 bases from V and 13 bases from J; junction bases left unmatched: 13.

The rearrangement uses TRBV7-9 and TRBJ1-3; D remains ambiguous. The V end lost 5 bases, the J end lost 1 base, and 12 bases lay between the germline ends. The CDR3 consists of 15 residues. Germline-derived CDR1 and CDR2 are SEHNR and FQNEAQ (reference sequence). CDR3 sequence: CASSPLTRSGNTIYF. The CDR3 DNA reads as TGTGCCAGCAGCCCTCTGACTAGGTCTGGAAACACCATATATTTT. The complete variable domain, with remaining parts taken from reference TRBV7-9 and TRBJ1-3, reads DTGVSQNPRHKITKRGQNVTFRCDPISEHNRLYWYRQTLGQGPEFLTYFQNEAQLEKSRLLSDRFSAERPKGSFSTLEIQRTEQGDSAMYLCASSPLTRSGNTIYFGEGSWLTVV.

The rearrangement uses TRBV19 and TRBJ1-4, with a possible D match to TRBD1 (5 bases). Trimming removed 5 bases at V and 8 bases at J, with 18 bases between. Germline-derived CDR1 and CDR2 are LNHDA and SQIVND (reference sequence). The CDR3 sequence is 15 residues long. The CDR3 spells CASSPRTIMREKLFF. As DNA, the CDR3 is TGTGCCAGTAGTCCGAGGACAATCATGAGGGAAAAACTGTTTTTT.

The chain has TRBV27 and TRBJ1-3; TRBD1 is a possible D gene (6 bases). The CDR3 covers 14 residues. Per the germline V gene, CDR1 is MNHEY and CDR2 is SMNVEV (reference sequence). Trimming stripped 3 bases from V and 2 bases from J, with 8 bases between. The CDR3 nucleotides are TGTGCCAGCAGTTTGTCAGGGGCTGGAAACACCATATATTTT. This gives the protein CASSLSGAGNTIYF.

CDR3 loop: CASTPDRAGNTIYF. The CDR3 coding sequence is TGTGCCAGCACCCCTGACAGGGCTGGAAACACCATATATTTT. The V gene is TRBV7-8, the J gene TRBJ1-3; 7 bases match TRBD1. CDR1 is SGHVS and CDR2 is FQNEAQ in the germline V gene. This CDR3 has 14 amino acids. After removal of 7 bases from V and 2 bases from J, the junction contained 5 bases not matched to a gene.

Only a few counts were recorded for this clone. The chain is built from TRBV2 and TRBJ1-3; D gene ambiguous. Between the trimmed V and J ends, which lost 8 bases and 0 bases, there was a span of 8 bases. Germline-derived CDR1 and CDR2 are SNHLY and FYNNEI. This CDR3 has 13 residues. The CDR3 DNA reads TGTGCCAGCCTGTCGAGCTCTGGAAACACCATATATTTT. It yields the protein CASLSSSGNTIYF.

The chain couples TRBV28 to TRBJ2-2, with a possible D match to TRBD2 (5 bases). CDR3 length equals 15 residues. Trimming cost V 10 bases and J 2 bases, with 17 bases left between them. Per the germline V gene, CDR1 is MDHEN and CDR2 is SYDVKM. CDR3 in amino acids: CAIPKKEDNTGELFF. For the CDR3, the DNA is TGTGCCATTCCAAAGAAGGAGGATAACACCGGGGAGCTGTTTTTT.